This T cell receptor (beta chain) was recovered during a study of shared clonotypes between healthy human individuals. Broader study findings: Generally, naive subsets came out with larger estimated richness than memory subsets.

Sequencing was performed with immunoSEQ multiplex PCR; in TCRdb, only in-frame clones are kept and a portion is missing. The sample has hundreds of thousands of clones, approximately 95% seen once. This clone was detected only once. Its antigen is unidentified. There are 15 residues in the CDR3. V lost 0 bases to trimming and J lost 5 bases; unmatched junction nucleotides: 5. Germline-derived CDR1 and CDR2 are SGHDT and YYEEEE. Terminally differentiated effector memory CD45RA+ cells were excluded from the naive CD8 cells, which were CD45RO-negative and positively selected for CCR7. This clonotype originated in a woman in her 30s in good health. The V gene is TRBV5-6, the J gene TRBJ2-7; 10 bases align to TRBD2. Material: naive CD8+ T cells sorted from blood. CDR3 region: CASSLESGRAHEQYF. DNA for the CDR3: TGTGCCAGCAGCTTGGAGAGCGGGAGGGCCCACGAGCAGTACTTC.